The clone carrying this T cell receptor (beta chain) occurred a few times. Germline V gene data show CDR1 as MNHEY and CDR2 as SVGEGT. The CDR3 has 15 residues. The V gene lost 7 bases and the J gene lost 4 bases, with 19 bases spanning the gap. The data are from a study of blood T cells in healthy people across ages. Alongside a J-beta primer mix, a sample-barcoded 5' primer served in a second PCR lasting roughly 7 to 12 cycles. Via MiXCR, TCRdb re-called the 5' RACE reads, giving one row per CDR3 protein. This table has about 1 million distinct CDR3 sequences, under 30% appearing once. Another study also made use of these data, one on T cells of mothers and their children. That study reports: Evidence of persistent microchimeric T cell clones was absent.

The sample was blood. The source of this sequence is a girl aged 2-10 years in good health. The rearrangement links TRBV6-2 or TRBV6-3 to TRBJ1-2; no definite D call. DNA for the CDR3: TGTGCCAGCACCATGGGAGGAGGCGAAGGCTATGGCTACACCTTC. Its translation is CASTMGGGEGYGYTF.